The rows below give T cell receptor beta chains drawn from one sample of a study of blood T cell repertoires in COVID-19. Sequenced by immunoSEQ multiplex PCR; TCRdb stores in-frame clones only, minus some. This sample yields about 300,000 clones, of which 89% are seen a single time; approximately 1.8% belongs to the top ten. Sequencing was done on a sample of peripheral blood. These receptor sequences come from a woman in her thirties with COVID-19, enrolled during active disease. Each CDR3 is given with its conserved first and last residue. The D gene is left open where the match is weak. Clone size appears in some rows only: once, few, many, or a class for an expanded clone.

>TRBV18|TRBJ1-2|.|.
CASSPPSAGAYYTF
TGTGCCAGCTCACCACCGTCCGCAGGGGCGTACTACACCTTC
>TRBV2|TRBJ1-1|.|once
CASSGEGMTFF
TGTGCCAGCAGTGGGGAGGGTATGACTTTCTTT
>TRBV9|TRBJ1-2|.|.
CASSAPGAGTRGYTF
TGTGCCAGCAGCGCTCCCGGGGCAGGGACTCGGGGCTACACCTTC
>TRBV2|TRBJ2-2|.|.
CASSGRETGELFF
TGTGCCAGCAGTGGCAGGGAAACCGGGGAGCTGTTTTTT
>TRBV7-9|TRBJ1-3|.|.
CASSLAYRDSGNTIYF
TGTGCCAGCAGCTTAGCCTACAGGGACTCTGGAAACACCATATATTTT
>TRBV4-3|TRBJ1-1|TRBD1|.
CASSQGGTGQMNTEAFF
TGCGCCAGCAGCCAAGGAGGGACAGGGCAAATGAACACTGAAGCTTTCTTT
>TRBV11-2|TRBJ2-1|TRBD2|.
CASSSLAGGPNEQFF
TGTGCCAGCAGCTCCCTAGCGGGGGGGCCCAATGAGCAGTTCTTC
>TRBV7-9|TRBJ2-1|TRBD2|.
CASSPPSGGNEQFF
TGTGCCAGCAGCCCACCTAGCGGGGGTAATGAGCAGTTCTTC
>TRBV3-1/TRBV3-2|TRBJ1-2|.|.
CASSRQERGSGYTF
TGTGCCAGCAGCAGACAGGAGCGGGGCTCTGGCTACACCTTC
>TRBV13|TRBJ2-3|.|.
CASSPGSDTQYF
TGTGCCAGCAGCCCGGGGAGCGATACGCAGTATTTT
>TRBV6-5|TRBJ1-1|TRBD1|once
CASRIRSGQGVFAFF
TGTGCCAGCAGGATTCGTTCGGGACAGGGGGTTTTTGCTTTCTTT
>TRBV5-1|TRBJ1-6|.|.
CASSLEGGSHNSPLHF
TGCGCCAGCAGCTTGGAGGGCGGGAGCCATAATTCACCCCTCCACTTT
>TRBV6-6|TRBJ2-3|.|.
CASSLDLGTDTQYF
TGTGCCAGCAGTCTAGATCTTGGTACAGATACGCAGTATTTT
>TRBV28|TRBJ1-1|.|once
CASRPHGRRGEAFF
TGTGCCAGCAGACCCCACGGGAGAAGGGGTGAAGCTTTCTTT
>TRBV27|TRBJ1-2|TRBD1|.
CASSPDPGTARAYTF
TGTGCCAGCAGTCCCGACCCCGGGACAGCCCGAGCCTACACCTTC
>TRBV6-2/TRBV6-3|TRBJ2-7|.|.
CASSSTLPYEQYF
TGTGCCAGCAGCTCAACATTACCCTACGAGCAGTACTTC
>TRBV6-5|TRBJ2-2|TRBD2|.
CASSNLAGGTGELFF
TGTGCCAGCAGTAACCTAGCGGGAGGGACCGGGGAGCTGTTTTTT
>TRBV6-1|TRBJ1-2|TRBD1|.
CASSEGSAGGPGYTF
TGTGCCAGCAGTGAAGGGTCTGCAGGGGGGCCTGGCTACACCTTC